This passage covers 14 T cell receptor beta chains from one sample sequenced in a study of T cell repertoires in cytomegalovirus infection. Their antigen targets remain unknown. TCRdb re-called the reads with MiXCR, one entry per CDR3 protein. The sample holds 360,000 or so distinct CDR3 sequences; about a third are singletons and the top ten take roughly 13%. Sequenced material: cultured PBMCs, taken from culture after CMV antigen stimulation. Receptors originate from a human donor in good health (CMV status not recorded). Some clones in this sample may be carry-over from other donors' samples.

This clonotype appeared many times. The genes are TRBV7-8 and TRBJ1-1, with 12 bases aligning to TRBD1. The V gene's germline CDR1 is SGHVS and CDR2 FQNEAQ. This CDR3 is built from 18 residues. The V segment lost 2 bases and the J segment 4 bases; nucleotides outside the gene matches: 11. As DNA, the CDR3 is TGTGCCAGCAGCTTAAGTCCCGGGACAGGGGGCCCGGGCACTGAAGCTTTCTTT. Encoded protein: CASSLSPGTGGPGTEAFF.

The chain links TRBV2 to TRBJ1-1; perhaps TRBD1 as D (6 bases). This CDR3 spans 13 amino acids. Germline CDR1 reads SNHLY; CDR2 reads FYNNEI. V was cut by 7 bases and J by 3 bases, with 12 bases left in between. The chain's CDR3 is CASMRDTYTEAFF. CDR3 sequence (DNA): TGTGCCAGCATGAGGGACACCTACACTGAAGCTTTCTTT.

This clonotype has only a few counts. The V call is TRBV20-1, the J call TRBJ2-1; 12 bases align to TRBD1. This CDR3 contains 14 residues. CDR1 and CDR2 (germline): DFQATT, SNEGSKA (reference sequence). V shed 3 bases and J 10 bases; nucleotides not matched to a gene: 7. The CDR3 here is CSAREGTGGWEQFF. The CDR3 nucleotides read TGCAGTGCTAGGGAGGGGACAGGGGGCTGGGAGCAGTTCTTC.

This clonotype showed up many times. This chain connects TRBV7-2 to TRBJ2-3; possibly TRBD1 for D (6 bases). The germline V gene has CDR1 SGHTA and CDR2 FQGNSA. V lost 5 bases, J lost 1 base, and 10 bases lay in between. The CDR3 sequence is 14 residues long. The CDR3 nucleotides read TGTGCCAGCAGCACAAGGACAGGCACAGATACGCAGTATTTT. The encoded protein is CASSTRTGTDTQYF. Filled out from reference TRBV7-2 and TRBJ2-3, the complete variable domain reads GAGVSQSPSNKVTEKGKDVELRCDPISGHTALYWYRQSLGQGLEFLIYFQGNSAPDKSGLPSDRFSAERTGGSVSTLTIQRTQQEDSAVYLCASSTRTGTDTQYFGPGTRLTVL.

This clonotype was observed many times. V is TRBV7-2 and J is TRBJ2-7, with D possibly matching TRBD1 (6 bases). Germline V gives CDR1 SGHTA, CDR2 FQGNSA. Trimming stripped 5 bases from V and 0 bases from J, with 14 bases between. The CDR3 totals 15 residues. For the CDR3, the DNA is TGTGCCAGCAGCCTACAAGGACAGCACTCCTACGAGCAGTACTTC. Translated, it gives CASSLQGQHSYEQYF.

V and J are TRBV19 and TRBJ2-7; D possibly corresponds to TRBD1 (6 bases). The V gene's germline CDR1 is LNHDA and CDR2 SQIVND (reference sequence). The V and J ends lost 8 bases and 2 bases respectively, with 7 bases between them. The CDR3 is 11 amino acids. CDR3 sequence reads: CASGGPYEQYF. CDR3 DNA sequence: TGTGCCAGTGGGGGCCCCTACGAGCAGTACTTC. The whole variable domain, filled in from reference TRBV19 and TRBJ2-7, reads DGGITQSPKYLFRKEGQNVTLSCEQNLNHDAMYWYRQDPGQGLRLIYYSQIVNDFQKGDIAEGYSVSREKKESFPLTVTSAQKNPTAFYLCASGGPYEQYFGPGTRLTVT.

This clonotype was counted many times. The CDR3 spells CAWSWGINQPQHF. For the CDR3, the DNA is TGTGCCTGGAGCTGGGGGATCAATCAGCCCCAGCATTTT. The chain carries TRBV30 and TRBJ1-5; tentative D call: TRBD1 (5 bases). CDR3 size: 13 residues. The germline CDR1 and CDR2 sequences are GTSNPN and SVGIG (reference sequence). The V end lost 3 bases, the J end lost 3 bases, and 9 bases lay between the germline ends.

The CDR3 DNA follows: TGTGCCAGCAGTTACCTGGACGAAGCTTTCTTT. Translation gives CASSYLDEAFF. V gene TRBV6-2 or TRBV6-3 combines with J gene TRBJ1-1; D is uncertain. Deletions cut 2 bases from V and 8 bases from J, with 6 bases between. The length of the CDR3 is 11 residues. Germline CDR1 MNHEY, CDR2 SVGEGT.

This clonotype was detected a few times. The gene calls are TRBV28 and TRBJ2-7, with TRBD2 matching over 10 bases. The CDR3 totals 19 residues. After removal of 3 bases from V and 2 bases from J, the junction contained 16 bases not matched to a gene. Germline V gene lookup returns CDR1 MDHEN and CDR2 SYDVKM. For the CDR3, the DNA is TGTGCCAGCAGTTTTCCCTGGCGCCAGACTAGCGGGCCAACCTACGAGCAGTACTTC. Translation: CASSFPWRQTSGPTYEQYF.

This clonotype turned up a few times. This rearrangement joins TRBV27 to TRBJ1-4; tentatively, D is TRBD1 (6 bases). V lost 5 bases, J lost 8 bases, and 18 bases lay in between. The CDR3 sequence is 15 residues long. Per the germline V gene, CDR1 is MNHEY and CDR2 is SMNVEV (reference sequence). The CDR3 coding sequence is TGTGCCAGCAGTCCCCGGGACGGGACATTGGAAAAACTGTTTTTT. Its translation is CASSPRDGTLEKLFF. Together with reference TRBV27 and TRBJ1-4, the CDR3 gives the full variable domain: EAQVTQNPRYLITVTGKKLTVTCSQNMNHEYMSWYRQDPGLGLRQIYYSMNVEVTDKGDVPEGYKVSRKEKRNFPLILESPSPNQTSLYFCASSPRDGTLEKLFFGSGTQLSVL.

This clonotype appeared a few times. This sequence joins TRBV28 and TRBJ2-1; 11 nucleotides align to TRBD2. V lost 4 bases, J lost 2 bases, and 4 bases stayed unmatched. This CDR3 has 16 amino acids. In germline, CDR1 is MDHEN, CDR2 SYDVKM. The DNA for the CDR3 is TGTGCCAGCAGTTCCGGACTAGCGGGTACCTACAATGAGCAGTTCTTC. Its translation: CASSSGLAGTYNEQFF.

This chain links TRBV24-1 with TRBJ2-1, with D possibly being TRBD2 (5 bases). From germline, CDR1 is KGHDR and CDR2 SFDVKD. V lost 3 bases to trimming and J lost 15 bases, with 29 bases between them. This CDR3 is 17 amino acids long. The CDR3 DNA is TGTGCCACCAGTGATCGCCTCAGGCCCTCCGGCCCTGTTGGACTGTTCTTC. As protein: CATSDRLRPSGPVGLFF.

There are a few counts of this clonotype. This chain links TRBV5-1 with TRBJ2-1; possible D gene TRBD2, 5 bases. CDR1 is SGHRS, CDR2 YFSETQ, per germline. The length of the CDR3 is 16 residues. Trimming stripped 5 bases from V and 1 base from J, with 16 bases between. CDR3 sequence reads: CASSGSASFSYNEQFF. CDR3 coding DNA: TGCGCCAGCAGTGGGAGCGCATCCTTTTCCTACAATGAGCAGTTCTTC. The variable domain in full, with the rest retrieved from reference TRBV5-1 and TRBJ2-1, is KAGVTQTPRYLIKTRGQQVTLSCSPISGHRSVSWYQQTPGQGLQFLFEYFSETQRNKGNFPGRFSGRQFSNSRSEMNVSTLELGDSALYLCASSGSASFSYNEQFFGPGTRLTVL.

This clonotype has only a few counts. The gene calls are TRBV14 and TRBJ1-1; D uncertain. The CDR3 extends over 13 amino acids. The germline V and J ends were trimmed by 0 bases and 4 bases, with 6 bases remaining between them. Germline lookup yields CDR1 SGHDN and CDR2 FVKESK. The CDR3, as DNA: TGTGCCAGCAGCCAAGATTGGGCCACTGAAGCTTTCTTT. Residues: CASSQDWATEAFF.